These 27 T cell receptor beta chains were sequenced from one sample in a study of blood T cell repertoires in COVID-19. Only in-frame clones appear in the TCRdb table, and some are missing; sequencing was by immunoSEQ multiplex PCR. The data contain 200,000 to 300,000 clones, approximately 90% of them singletons. Sequencing was performed on peripheral blood. All receptors derive from a man aged 55 to 70 who had recovered from COVID-19.

V is TRBV7-8 and J is TRBJ2-4; D is unresolved. CDR1 is SGHVS, CDR2 FQNEAQ, per germline. This CDR3 has 15 amino acids. Trimming took 5 bases from V and 2 from J, leaving 13 bases between them. The CDR3 coding sequence is TGTGCCAGCAGCACCTCCCGGGTAACCAAAAACATTCAGTACTTC. Protein sequence: CASSTSRVTKNIQYF.

V is TRBV5-1 and J is TRBJ2-2; tentatively, D is TRBD1 or TRBD2 (6 bases each). The CDR3 spans 15 residues. The V and J ends lost 4 bases and 5 bases respectively, with 15 bases between them. From germline, CDR1 is SGHRS and CDR2 YFSETQ. The CDR3 DNA follows: TGCGCCAGCAGCCTGGAGGGGGAAAAAACCGGGGAGCTGTTTTTT. Amino acid sequence: CASSLEGEKTGELFF.

The V and J genes are TRBV6-5 and TRBJ2-3; 12 nucleotides line up with TRBD1. V lost 7 bases and J lost 8; bases outside the gene matches: 10. The CDR3 consists of 15 residues. CDR1 MNHEY and CDR2 SVGAGI come from the germline V gene. CDR3 region: CASTSGTGGEVTQYF. CDR3 nucleotide sequence: TGTGCCAGCACCTCCGGGACAGGGGGCGAGGTTACGCAGTATTTT.

The chain carries TRBV18 and TRBJ2-7; D gene uncertain. This CDR3 is 13 amino acids long. Germline loops: CDR1 KGHSH, CDR2 LQKENI. Deletions cut 3 bases from V and 2 bases from J, with 8 bases between. The CDR3 DNA sequence: TGTGCCAGCTCACCTAAGAGTCCCTACGAGCAGTACTTC. Translated: CASSPKSPYEQYF. Full variable domain (rest looked up from reference TRBV18 and TRBJ2-7): NAGVMQNPRHLVRRRGQEARLRCSPMKGHSHVYWYRQLPEEGLKFMVYLQKENIIDESGMPKERFSAEFPKEGPSILRIQQVVRGDSAAYFCASSPKSPYEQYFGPGTRLTVT.

The chain joins TRBV29-1 to TRBJ2-1; D perhaps matches TRBD2 (6 bases). This CDR3 comprises 13 residues. Germline CDR1 is SQVTM and CDR2 is ANQGSEA. V was cut by 4 bases and J by 9 bases, with 16 bases left in between. The CDR3 DNA reads as TGCAGCGTTGCCGGGACTCTGGGTACTGAGCAGTTCTTC. Residues: CSVAGTLGTEQFF.

The CDR3 region is CASSMSGRANVLTF. The CDR3 bases are TGTGCCAGTAGTATGTCAGGGCGTGCCAACGTCCTGACTTTC. V usage is TRBV19 and J usage is TRBJ2-6; perhaps TRBD1 as D (5 bases). The CDR3 loop spans 14 amino acids. Trimming removed 3 bases at V and 7 bases at J, with 10 bases between. CDR1 and CDR2 from the germline V gene are LNHDA and SQIVND (reference sequence).

This clone was observed many times. The genes are TRBV2 and TRBJ1-5, with D perhaps matching TRBD1 (6 bases). There are 14 residues in the CDR3. The V end was cut by 3 bases, the J end by 6 bases, with 12 bases between. Germline lookup yields CDR1 SNHLY and CDR2 FYNNEI. DNA for the CDR3: TGTGCCAGCAGTGATACAGGGCAGGGTCAGCCCCAGCATTTT. Its translation is CASSDTGQGQPQHF.

J is TRBJ1-4 and V is TRBV3-1 (or the pseudogene TRBV3-2); 8 nucleotides agree with TRBD1. J lost 8 bases, V lost 6 bases, and 8 bases had no gene match. This CDR3 has 14 amino acids. The germline V gene has CDR1 LGHDT and CDR2 YNNKEL (reference sequence). The CDR3, as DNA: TGTGCCAGCAGTCCAACAGGGGGGGGAGAAAAACTGTTTTTT. Its protein is CASSPTGGGEKLFF.

This clone has only a few counts. This chain joins TRBV5-1 and TRBJ2-2; TRBD1 is a possible D gene (6 bases). Trimming pared 3 bases from V and 1 base from J, leaving 7 bases between. Per the germline V gene, CDR1 is SGHRS and CDR2 is YFSETQ. This CDR3 comprises 14 residues. For the CDR3, the DNA is TGCGCCAGCAGCTCGGGACAGAACACCGGGGAGCTGTTTTTT. It is translated as CASSSGQNTGELFF. Filled out from reference TRBV5-1 and TRBJ2-2, the complete variable domain reads KAGVTQTPRYLIKTRGQQVTLSCSPISGHRSVSWYQQTPGQGLQFLFEYFSETQRNKGNFPGRFSGRQFSNSRSEMNVSTLELGDSALYLCASSSGQNTGELFFGEGSRLTVL.

The rearrangement links TRBV24-1 to TRBJ2-2; a possible D gene is TRBD1 (5 bases). Germline loops: CDR1 KGHDR, CDR2 SFDVKD. This CDR3 comprises 13 residues. V dropped 9 bases and J dropped 2 bases, with 9 bases sitting between them. The CDR3 protein is CATGRTNTGELFF. Here the CDR3 DNA reads TGTGCCACCGGTAGGACAAACACCGGGGAGCTGTTTTTT.

The chain couples TRBV4-1 to TRBJ1-1; D gene unclear. V was cut by 0 bases and J by 0 bases, with 8 bases left in between. The CDR3 has 15 amino acids. Germline V gene sequence: CDR1 MGHRA, CDR2 YSYEKL. Written as DNA, the CDR3 is TGCGCCAGCAGCCAAGATTCCAGGATGAACACTGAAGCTTTCTTT. It specifies CASSQDSRMNTEAFF.

The chain recombines TRBV6-5 with TRBJ1-1, with D unresolved. The CDR3 consists of 13 residues. Germline CDR1 is MNHEY and CDR2 is SVGAGI. Trimming took off 6 bases at V and 4 bases at J, with 12 bases between the two ends. The CDR3 nucleotides read TGTGCCAGCAGGCTCGAGAGTGTCACTGAAGCTTTCTTT. Translated: CASRLESVTEAFF.

This clone was detected once. The chain is built from TRBV5-1 and TRBJ2-2, with TRBD2 matching over 14 bases. The ends lost 4 bases at V and 0 bases at J; junction bases unmatched: 2. The CDR3 consists of 17 residues. The V gene's germline CDR1 is SGHRS and CDR2 YFSETQ. The CDR3 region is CASSTGLAGANTGELFF. Here the CDR3 DNA reads TGCGCCAGCAGCACGGGACTAGCGGGGGCGAACACCGGGGAGCTGTTTTTT. Full variable domain (remainder filled in from reference TRBV5-1 and TRBJ2-2): KAGVTQTPRYLIKTRGQQVTLSCSPISGHRSVSWYQQTPGQGLQFLFEYFSETQRNKGNFPGRFSGRQFSNSRSEMNVSTLELGDSALYLCASSTGLAGANTGELFFGEGSRLTVL.

This sequence joins TRBV29-1 and TRBJ2-4; no firm D call. The CDR3 totals 14 residues. The germline gives CDR1 SQVTM, CDR2 ANQGSEA. V lost 1 base and J lost 1, with 8 bases in between. DNA for the CDR3: TGCAGCGTTGAAGTCGTGCGGGCCAAAAACATTCAGTACTTC. This codes for CSVEVVRAKNIQYF.

The V gene is TRBV28, the J gene TRBJ2-3; TRBD2 matches 13 bases. Per the germline V gene, CDR1 is MDHEN and CDR2 is SYDVKM. J gave up 4 bases and V 4 bases, and 5 bases lay outside the gene matches. This CDR3 is built from 16 residues. The CDR3 bases are TGTGCCAGCAGTTCCAGGACTAGCGGGGGCCCAGATACGCAGTATTTT. Translating gives CASSSRTSGGPDTQYF.

This clone was recorded a few times. The chain links TRBV3-1 (or the pseudogene TRBV3-2) to TRBJ1-5; TRBD1 matches 9 bases. The ends lost 1 base at V and 5 bases at J; junction bases unmatched: 3. This CDR3 is built from 15 residues. CDR1 and CDR2 (germline): LGHDT, YNNKEL (reference sequence). For the CDR3, the DNA is TGTGCCAGCAGCCAAGGGACAGGGGACCATCAGCCCCAGCATTTT. Translation: CASSQGTGDHQPQHF.

This clone was seen a few times. The chain carries TRBV5-1 and TRBJ1-2, with 9 bases fitting TRBD1. The CDR3 is made up of 14 amino acids. With V trimmed by 4 bases and J by 6 bases, 7 bases remained unmatched. Germline CDR1 is SGHRS and CDR2 is YFSETQ. CDR3 sequence: CASSQAQGADGYTF. The DNA of the CDR3 is TGCGCCAGCAGCCAGGCACAGGGGGCGGATGGCTACACCTTC.

This chain links TRBV3-1 (or the pseudogene TRBV3-2) with TRBJ1-2, with TRBD1 matching 7 bases. The CDR3 has 14 amino acids. V was pared by 4 bases and J by 8 bases, with 10 bases of the junction left unmatched. Germline-derived CDR1 and CDR2 are LGHDT and YNNKEL (reference sequence). The CDR3 DNA sequence: TGTGCCAGCAGCCGAACTAACAGGGGCGTGGGCTACACCTTC. This translates into CASSRTNRGVGYTF.

The rearrangement joins TRBV24-1 to TRBJ2-1; TRBD1 agrees at 7 bases. The V segment lost 5 bases and the J segment 3 bases; nucleotides outside the gene matches: 6. This CDR3 has 15 amino acids. The V gene's germline CDR1 is KGHDR and CDR2 SFDVKD. CDR3 loop: CATSVLGGGYNEQFF. In DNA form, the CDR3 reads TGTGCCACCAGTGTATTAGGGGGCGGCTACAATGAGCAGTTCTTC.

V gene TRBV18 combines with J gene TRBJ1-6; D is uncertain. Germline-derived CDR1 and CDR2 are KGHSH and LQKENI. Trimming left V 3 bases short and J 6 bases short, with 15 bases between. The CDR3 length is 16 residues. The CDR3 DNA follows: TGTGCCAGCTCACCCTCGCCTACAGTAGTTAATTCACCCCTCCACTTT. This encodes CASSPSPTVVNSPLHF.

The chain carries TRBV19 and TRBJ1-1; 9 nucleotides align to TRBD1. V dropped 3 bases and J dropped 6; count of bases not matched to a gene: 11. The CDR3 covers 16 residues. Germline CDR1 is LNHDA and CDR2 is SQIVND (reference sequence). As DNA, the CDR3 is TGTGCCAGTAGTATGGGAAACAGGGGGCGCCGGGCTGAAGCTTTCTTT. This sequence encodes CASSMGNRGRRAEAFF.

The rearrangement joins TRBV11-3 to TRBJ2-3; 8 bases match TRBD1. Trimming at V came to 1 base and at J to 3 bases, leaving 3 bases not matched to a gene. CDR1 SGHNT and CDR2 YENEEA come from the germline V gene. This CDR3 spans 15 amino acids. In DNA form, the CDR3 reads TGTGCCAGCAGCTTAGGCAGGGGGCCGACAGATACGCAGTATTTT. Its protein product is CASSLGRGPTDTQYF.

The gene calls are TRBV6-4 and TRBJ1-1; 7 nucleotides match TRBD1. Germline trimming cut 2 bases from V and 4 bases from J; bases unmatched to any gene: 13. The CDR3 is 17 amino acids. The V gene's germline CDR1 is MRHNA and CDR2 SNTAGT. The CDR3 sequence: CASSDRPPGQRPTEAFF. CDR3 DNA: TGTGCCAGCAGTGACCGCCCTCCGGGACAGCGGCCCACTGAAGCTTTCTTT.

CDR3 nucleotides: TGTGCCACCAGCAGAGATTTTTCAGGTACTGAAGCTTTCTTT. Its protein product is CATSRDFSGTEAFF. V and J are TRBV15 and TRBJ1-1; no clear D gene. V dropped 0 bases and J dropped 5 bases, with 10 bases sitting between them. Germline V gene data show CDR1 as LNHNV and CDR2 as YYDKDF (reference sequence). The CDR3 runs 14 residues. The whole variable domain, filled in from reference TRBV15 and TRBJ1-1, reads DAMVIQNPRYQVTQFGKPVTLSCSQTLNHNVMYWYQQKSSQAPKLLFHYYDKDFNNEADTPDNFQSRRPNTSFCFLDIRSPGLGDTAMYLCATSRDFSGTEAFFGQGTRLTVV.

This clone was found many times. The chain recombines TRBV2 with TRBJ1-4, with D hard to call. With 8 bases removed from V and 7 bases from J, the gap between germline ends came to 17 bases. The CDR3 contains 14 residues. Per germline, CDR1 SNHLY and CDR2 FYNNEI. CDR3 sequence: CASHGSGESEKLFF. CDR3 nucleotides: TGTGCCAGCCACGGAAGTGGGGAGTCTGAAAAACTGTTTTTT.

The chain is built from TRBV6-6 and TRBJ1-4; TRBD1 might be the D (5 bases). The CDR3 runs 16 residues. Germline V gene sequence: CDR1 MNHNY, CDR2 SVGAGI (reference sequence). V was clipped by 5 bases and J by 0 bases, with 13 bases between them. Here the CDR3 reads CASSPGRATTNEKLFF. CDR3 nucleotide sequence: TGTGCCAGCAGTCCAGGCAGGGCCACAACTAATGAAAAACTGTTTTTT.

The gene calls are TRBV3-1 (or the pseudogene TRBV3-2) and TRBJ1-6; D is unresolved. CDR3 length: 12 residues. Germline V CDR1 and CDR2: LGHDT, YNNKEL (reference sequence). V lost 0 bases to trimming and J lost 10 bases, with 4 bases between them. CDR3 loop: CASSQDRSPLHF. The CDR3 coding sequence is TGTGCCAGCAGCCAAGACAGATCACCCCTCCACTTT.